This T cell receptor (beta chain) is drawn from a study of human T cells and chemical hapten exposure. Study-wide context: Patch tests of 0.01% DPC on the upper back were read at 6 days.

TCRdb independently ran MiXCR on the RACE reads; one entry per CDR3 protein. The sample carries approximately 90,000 distinct CDR3 sequences, roughly a tenth recorded once. The ends were cut back, 0 bases at V and 4 bases at J, with 20 bases in the middle. Germline CDR1 reads LGHNA; CDR2 reads YSLEER. The CDR3 is 18 amino acids. Time point meaning: patch test 1, 2 weeks after DPC sensitization. The treatment: therapeutic diphenylcyclopropenone sensitization with weekly scalp DPC. Non-pregnant alopecia patients aged 18 to 70, suitable for DPC therapy. Here the sequenced sample was whole blood, taken in connection with sensitization to the hapten diphenylcyclopropenone (DPC). The source is a man aged 40-55 years with alopecia areata. Some clones in this sample may be carry-over from other donors' samples. The gene calls are TRBV4-3 and TRBJ2-3; D gene unclear. The chain's CDR3 is CASSQDQHGSKSADTQYF. The CDR3, as DNA: TGCGCCAGCAGCCAAGATCAGCACGGCTCCAAATCGGCAGATACGCAGTATTTT.